The source of this T cell receptor (beta chain) is a study of blood T cell repertoires in COVID-19. The CDR3 runs to 15 residues. Trimming took off 4 bases at V and 4 bases at J, with 16 bases between the two ends. Germline V gives CDR1 MNHEY, CDR2 SVGEGT. Sequencing was performed with immunoSEQ multiplex PCR; in TCRdb, only in-frame clones are kept and a portion is missing. The sample shows 50,000 to 70,000 clones, about 90% of them seen only once. In its sample, this clone was seen a few times. The receptor was isolated from a man between 60 and 70 years old with acute or convalescent COVID-19. The gene calls are TRBV6-2 or TRBV6-3 and TRBJ1-1; D gene ambiguous. Sequenced: peripheral blood. The DNA of the CDR3 is TGTGCCAGCAGTTCCCCTCGCACATCAGGCACTGAAGCTTTCTTT. Translated: CASSSPRTSGTEAFF.